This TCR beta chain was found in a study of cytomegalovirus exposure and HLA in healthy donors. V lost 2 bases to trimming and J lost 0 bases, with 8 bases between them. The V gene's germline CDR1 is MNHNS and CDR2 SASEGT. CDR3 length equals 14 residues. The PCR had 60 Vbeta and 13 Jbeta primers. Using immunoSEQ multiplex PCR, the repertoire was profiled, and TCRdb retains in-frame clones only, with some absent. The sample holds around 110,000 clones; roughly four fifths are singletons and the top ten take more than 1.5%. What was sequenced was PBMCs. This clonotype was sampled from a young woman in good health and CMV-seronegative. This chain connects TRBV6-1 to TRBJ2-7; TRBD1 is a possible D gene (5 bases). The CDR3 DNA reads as TGTGCCAGCAGTGAATCAGACAGCTCCTACGAGCAGTACTTC. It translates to CASSESDSSYEQYF.